This is a list of T cell receptor beta chains from one sample in a study of OX40 agonist ivuxolimab in advanced cancers. Data came from immunoSEQ multiplex PCR; TCRdb stores just in-frame clones and leaves some out. The data show around 95,000 clones, around 90% seen once. The input for sequencing was CD4+ or CD8+ T cells sorted from blood, taken in a trial of the OX40 agonist ivuxolimab. These receptors were collected from an adult with an advanced solid tumor such as melanoma, head and neck, liver or kidney cancer. Both conserved end residues are part of each CDR3. The D gene is left open where the match is weak. Clone size, where shown, is once, few, many, or a class for clones that have expanded.

TRBJ2-1,NA,TRBV5-1,NA,TGCGCCAGCAGCTTGGGACTAGGAACCTACAATGAGCAGTTCTTC,CASSLGLGTYNEQFF
TRBJ2-7,TRBD1,TRBV28,NA,TGTGCCAGCAGTTTATCCCCCCCGGGACAGGGCGGGGACGAGCAGTACTTC,CASSLSPPGQGGDEQYF
TRBJ1-5,NA,TRBV6-6,NA,TGTGCCAGCACCCTGGCAGAGAGCAATCAGCCCCAGCATTTT,CASTLAESNQPQHF
TRBJ2-7,TRBD1,TRBV6-5,NA,TGTGCCAGCACTTCGCCGGACAGGGCCTACGAGCAGTACTTC,CASTSPDRAYEQYF
TRBJ2-7,TRBD1,TRBV28,NA,TGTGCCAGCAGTGGGACAGTCGTGGAACAGTACTTC,CASSGTVVEQYF
TRBJ2-1,NA,TRBV9,NA,TGTGCCAGCAGCGTACGAAGCGGTTCCTCCTACAATGAGCAGTTCTTC,CASSVRSGSSYNEQFF
TRBJ1-1,NA,TRBV6-6,NA,TGTGCCAGCGGTGGAGGGAACACTGAAGCTTTCTTT,CASGGGNTEAFF
TRBJ2-1,NA,TRBV27,NA,TGTGCCAGCAGTTTCCTAGCTTACAATGAGCAGTTCTTC,CASSFLAYNEQFF
TRBJ2-4,TRBD1,TRBV27,few,TGTGCCAGCAGGGGACAGTTGAAACTAGCCAAAAACATTCAGTACTTC,CASRGQLKLAKNIQYF
TRBJ1-1,NA,TRBV28,NA,TGTGCCAGCATAGATATGAACACTGAAGCTTTCTTT,CASIDMNTEAFF
TRBJ2-4,NA,TRBV6-4,NA,TGTGCCAGCAGTGCCCCCCTCAAAAACATTCAGTACTTC,CASSAPLKNIQYF
TRBJ1-2,NA,TRBV5-1,NA,TGCGCCAGCAGCTTGGCCCGGTCAGAATATGGCTACACCTTC,CASSLARSEYGYTF
TRBJ2-7,TRBD2,TRBV7-2,NA,TGTGCCAGCAGCCACGGGGGGGCCAAAAACGAGCAGTACTTC,CASSHGGAKNEQYF
TRBJ2-7,NA,TRBV19,NA,TGTGCCAGTAGCTCTTCCGGGACCGCTTCCTACGAGCAGTACTTC,CASSSSGTASYEQYF
TRBJ1-2,NA,TRBV5-4,NA,TGTGCCAGCAGCTTGGCATGGTATGGCTACACCTTC,CASSLAWYGYTF
TRBJ2-7,TRBD2,TRBV2,NA,TGTGCCAGCAGTGAAGATATAGCGGGGCCGGGTGACTTC,CASSEDIAGPGDF
TRBJ2-1,TRBD2,TRBV19,NA,TGTGCCAGTAGTAACCCGGGGGGGCATGAGCAGTTCTTC,CASSNPGGHEQFF
TRBJ2-3,NA,TRBV4-3,NA,TGCGCCAGCAGCCAAGGGACGCTTAGCACAGATACGCAGTATTTT,CASSQGTLSTDTQYF
TRBJ1-1,NA,TRBV19,NA,TGTGCCAGTAGTTTCCAGGGTAACACTGAAGCTTTCTTT,CASSFQGNTEAFF
TRBJ1-4,NA,TRBV23-1,NA,TGCGCCAGCAGTGCGACAAATGAAAAACTGTTTTTT,CASSATNEKLFF
TRBJ2-3,TRBD1,TRBV7-7,NA,TGTGCCAGCAGGTCCGGACAGGGGGCGATGACAGATACGCAGTATTTT,CASRSGQGAMTDTQYF
TRBJ1-4,NA,TRBV5-6,NA,TGTGCCAGCAGCGAACTGGGGGAACGCGGTGAAAAACTGTTTTTT,CASSELGERGEKLFF
TRBJ2-3,TRBD2,TRBV7-9,NA,TGTGCCAGCAGCGAAGCGGGAGGCACAGATACGCAGTATTTT,CASSEAGGTDTQYF
TRBJ1-4,NA,TRBV9,once,TGTGCCAGCAGCCCCCTCGAGGGAGGACAGGAAAAACTGTTTTTT,CASSPLEGGQEKLFF
TRBJ1-5,NA,TRBV18,NA,TGTGCCAGCTCACCACCGGGGTTAAGCCGCAATCAGCCCCAGCATTTT,CASSPPGLSRNQPQHF
TRBJ2-1,TRBD2,TRBV4-1,NA,TGCGCCAGCAGCCGACCAACTAGCGGGTTGCTGGTTTATGAGCAGTTCTTC,CASSRPTSGLLVYEQFF
TRBJ2-7,TRBD2,TRBV28,once,TGTGCCAGCAGTCCCCCCGGGGGAGGGCCGGGCTCCTACGAGCAGTACTTC,CASSPPGGGPGSYEQYF
TRBJ2-7,NA,TRBV18,NA,TGTGCCAGCTCACCCTCCGCGGGGAGTTCCTACGAGCAGTACTTC,CASSPSAGSSYEQYF
TRBJ2-7,NA,TRBV21-1,NA,TGTGCCAGCACCCCGGGGCAGGGTGGGGGCGAGCAGTACTTC,CASTPGQGGGEQYF
TRBJ1-1,NA,TRBV9,NA,TGTGCCAGCAGCGTGATGCCGGGACCCTCTACCGAAGCTTTCTTT,CASSVMPGPSTEAFF
TRBJ1-2,TRBD1,TRBV10-1,NA,TGCGCCAGCAGGAAGGGACAGGGCGGGGAGGGCTATGGCTACACCTTC,CASRKGQGGEGYGYTF
TRBJ2-3,NA,TRBV9,once,TGTGCCAGCAGCCCTAGGACAGGCACAGATACGCAGTATTTT,CASSPRTGTDTQYF
TRBJ1-2,TRBD1,TRBV7-9,NA,TGTGCCAGCAGCTTAGCGCAGGGGGGTAACTATGGCTACACCTTC,CASSLAQGGNYGYTF
TRBJ1-2,NA,TRBV18,NA,TGTGCCAGCTCACCGGGCCGACAGAGTAACTATGGCTACACCTTC,CASSPGRQSNYGYTF
TRBJ2-2,NA,TRBV19,NA,TGTGCCAGTAGTATAGTTCGGAACACCGGGGAGCTGTTTTTT,CASSIVRNTGELFF
TRBJ2-3,NA,TRBV6-6,NA,TGTGCCAGCAGTTATTCAGGCACAGATACGCAGTATTTT,CASSYSGTDTQYF
TRBJ2-2,NA,TRBV6-6,NA,TGTGCCAGCAGTCACCTCACGGTCGAGAACACCGGGGAGCTGTTTTTT,CASSHLTVENTGELFF
TRBJ1-2,NA,TRBV10-3,NA,TGTGCCACCTCTGAGACCCCCGGGGAGGGCTACACCTTC,CATSETPGEGYTF
TRBJ2-1,NA,TRBV5-1,NA,TGCGCCAGCAGCTTGGAAGTTGGGCCGCTCTACAATGAGCAGTTCTTC,CASSLEVGPLYNEQFF
TRBJ1-4,NA,TRBV19,NA,TGTGCCAGTAGTAGCGCACAGGACCTTAATGAAAAACTGTTTTTT,CASSSAQDLNEKLFF
TRBJ2-5,TRBD1,TRBV30,NA,TGTGCCTGTAGCGACAGGGACCAAGAGACCCAGTACTTC,CACSDRDQETQYF
TRBJ2-3,TRBD2,TRBV25-1,NA,TGTGCCAGCAGTGACTCTGGGACTAGCGGAGCCACAGATACGCAGTATTTT,CASSDSGTSGATDTQYF
TRBJ2-7,NA,TRBV10-3,NA,TGTGCCATCAGTGGCAGGACCACTACTTCCTACGAGCAGTACTTC,CAISGRTTTSYEQYF
TRBJ2-3,TRBD1,TRBV15,NA,TGTGCCACCAGCAGAGATCGGGAATCCGGGACAGGGGAGTTAGATACGCAGTATTTT,CATSRDRESGTGELDTQYF
TRBJ2-1,NA,TRBV5-1,NA,TGCGCCAGCAGCTTGGAGGCTAGTATAGGGGGAAATGAGCAGTTCTTC,CASSLEASIGGNEQFF
TRBJ2-1,NA,TRBV5-6,NA,TGTGCCAGCAGCCAACCGAACAGCTACAATGAGCAGTTCTTC,CASSQPNSYNEQFF
TRBJ2-7,TRBD1,TRBV6-5,few,TGTGCCAGCAGTTACTCTGGGGGGGACAGGGGTTACGAGCAGTACTTC,CASSYSGGDRGYEQYF
TRBJ2-7,NA,TRBV5-6,NA,TGTGCCAGCAGCTTCAGGAGGAGCTCCTACGAGCAGTACTTC,CASSFRRSSYEQYF
TRBJ1-5,NA,TRBV19,NA,TGTGCCAGTGTCCTCGGGACCGCTGATGGTCAGCCCCAGCATTTT,CASVLGTADGQPQHF
TRBJ2-2,NA,TRBV6-6,NA,TGTGCCAGCGATCAGGGATACGGGGAGCTGTTTTTT,CASDQGYGELFF
TRBJ1-1,NA,TRBV5-1,NA,TGCGCCAGCAGCTTGTGGCAAGCGAACACTGAAGCTTTCTTT,CASSLWQANTEAFF
TRBJ1-5,TRBD1,TRBV15,NA,TGTGCCACCAGCGGACAGGGGTTCGGGCCCCAGCATTTT,CATSGQGFGPQHF
TRBJ2-7,TRBD1,TRBV6-5,NA,TGTGCCAGCAGGAGCCCGGGACAGGCGCACTACGAGCAGTACTTC,CASRSPGQAHYEQYF
TRBJ1-3,NA,TRBV6-5,NA,TGTGCCAGCAGTTACGCGGGAATCTCTGGAAACACCATATATTTT,CASSYAGISGNTIYF
TRBJ2-1,NA,TRBV19,NA,TGTGCCAGTAGTATTTTCGAGAATGAGCAGTTCTTC,CASSIFENEQFF
TRBJ2-2,NA,TRBV5-1,NA,TGCGCCAGCAGCTTGGGCGGGTGGAACACCGGGGAGCTGTTTTTT,CASSLGGWNTGELFF
TRBJ2-2,NA,TRBV5-5,NA,TGTGCCAGCAGCTTGTCCGGAAACGGGGAGCTGTTTTTT,CASSLSGNGELFF
TRBJ1-5,TRBD1,TRBV7-9,NA,TGTGCCAGCAGCTCCATCACAGGGGGCAATCAGCCCCAGCATTTT,CASSSITGGNQPQHF